Shown below are 5 T cell receptor beta chains from a single sample sequenced in a study of T cell changes during pregnancy in multiple sclerosis. This table comes from immunoSEQ multiplex PCR, and its TCRdb copy is limited to in-frame clones, with some not included. Among about 42,000 clones listed, about 96% were seen once. Sample: peripheral blood, taken in the second trimester of pregnancy. These receptors all come from a female donor with multiple sclerosis, enrolled in a pregnancy study.

This chain uses TRBV7-8 with TRBJ2-2; D may be TRBD2 (6 bases). The germline V gene encodes CDR1 SGHVS and CDR2 FQNEAQ. V was pared by 3 bases and J by 1 base, with 9 bases between. This CDR3 comprises 15 residues. The CDR3 spells CASSFDSGNTGELFF. The CDR3 DNA is TGTGCCAGCAGCTTCGATAGCGGGAACACCGGGGAGCTGTTTTTT.

This chain's CDR3 is CASSLMGQGEAFF. CDR3 bases: TGTGCCAGCAGCCTAATGGGACAGGGTGAAGCTTTCTTT. V gene TRBV9 combines with J gene TRBJ1-1, with 9 bases that match TRBD1. V shed 4 bases, J shed 7 bases, and the junction held 5 bases outside the gene matches. CDR1 is SGDLS and CDR2 is YYNGEE in the germline V gene. The CDR3 is 13 amino acids.

The rearrangement joins TRBV6-5 to TRBJ2-7, with 7 positions matching TRBD2. From germline, CDR1 is MNHEY and CDR2 SVGAGI. The CDR3 loop spans 14 amino acids. Germline trimming cut 2 bases from V and 2 bases from J; bases unmatched to any gene: 3. CDR3 nucleotide sequence: TGTGCCAGCAGTTACAACGGGAGGCCCTACGAGCAGTACTTC. Protein: CASSYNGRPYEQYF.

The CDR3 DNA sequence: TGTGCCAGCAGCGCGGGACTAGCGGGAGTGGGGGATACGCAGTATTTT. Its translation is CASSAGLAGVGDTQYF. J is TRBJ2-3 and V is TRBV7-3; TRBD2 matches at 14 bases. CDR3 length: 16 residues. The V and J ends lost 5 bases and 6 bases, in that order; junction bases with no gene match: 7. From germline, CDR1 is SGHTA and CDR2 FQGTGA. The full variable domain, in which reference TRBV7-3 and TRBJ2-3 provide the parts outside the CDR3, is GAGVSQTPSNKVTEKGKYVELRCDPISGHTALYWYRQSLGQGPEFLIYFQGTGAADDSGLPNDRFFAVRPEGSVSTLKIQRTERGDSAVYLCASSAGLAGVGDTQYFGPGTRLTVL.

About this clone itself: Compared with germline, one end of the junction differs, possibly owing to a read error. This chain joins TRBV27 and TRBJ2-1; 9 positions agree with TRBD2. CDR1 is MNHEY and CDR2 is SMNVEV in the germline V gene (reference sequence). The CDR3 is 18 amino acids. CDR3 DNA sequence: TGTGCCAGCGGTTTGTGGGGGGGCTCGGCGGGGGGGCGAATGGGGCAGTTCTTC. Translation: CASGLWGGSAGGRMGQFF.